A single sample gave rise to the 27 T cell receptor beta chains below, sequenced in a study of CD8 T cells in Susac syndrome. An input of about 0.5 to 1 ug of RNA was subjected to reverse transcription using random hexamers. TCRdb passed the immunoSEQ multiplex PCR reads through MiXCR, listing each CDR3 protein once. This sample yields 250,000 to 300,000 distinct CDR3 sequences, of which almost 85% are seen a single time; around 0.22% belongs to the top ten. The sample comprised CD8+ T cells from PBMCs. The receptors were sampled from a human donor with multiple sclerosis.

This chain joins TRBV20-1 and TRBJ2-1; 7 bases are shared with TRBD2. Per germline, CDR1 DFQATT and CDR2 SNEGSKA (reference sequence). CDR3 length: 16 residues. The V segment lost 3 bases and the J segment 5 bases; nucleotides outside the gene matches: 13. CDR3 region: CSASSYLAALNNEQFF. CDR3 sequence (DNA): TGCAGTGCTAGTAGCTACCTAGCGGCCTTGAACAATGAGCAGTTCTTC.

The chain couples TRBV15 to TRBJ2-5; 8 nucleotides match TRBD2. Germline V gene data show CDR1 as LNHNV and CDR2 as YYDKDF (reference sequence). The CDR3 runs 14 residues. The ends lost 5 bases at V and 5 bases at J; junction bases unmatched: 7. CDR3: CATSHRGLEETQYF. The CDR3 region has the DNA TGTGCCACCAGCCACCGGGGACTAGAGGAGACCCAGTACTTC. The variable domain in full, completed from reference TRBV15 and TRBJ2-5, reads DAMVIQNPRYQVTQFGKPVTLSCSQTLNHNVMYWYQQKSSQAPKLLFHYYDKDFNNEADTPDNFQSRRPNTSFCFLDIRSPGLGDTAMYLCATSHRGLEETQYFGPGTRLLVL.

The chain joins TRBV7-2 to TRBJ2-5, with TRBD2 matching 15 bases. Losses at the gene ends were 5 bases for V and 4 bases for J; bases not matched to a gene: 2. From germline, CDR1 is SGHTA and CDR2 FQGNSA. The CDR3 spans 15 residues. CDR3 DNA: TGTGCCAGCAGCCCGGGACTAGCGGGAGGAGAGACCCAGTACTTC. Its translation: CASSPGLAGGETQYF.

The chain is built from TRBV20-1 and TRBJ1-2; D ambiguous. The CDR3 spans 12 residues. V was pared by 6 bases and J by 4 bases, with 12 bases between. Germline assignment: CDR1 DFQATT and CDR2 SNEGSKA (reference sequence). The CDR3 DNA reads TGCAGTGCCGTCTTTCGGATCTATGGCTACACCTTC. This encodes CSAVFRIYGYTF.

The rearrangement links TRBV5-4 to TRBJ1-2, with a possible D match to TRBD1 (6 bases). The CDR3 loop spans 16 amino acids. Germline CDR1 SGHNT, CDR2 YYREEE (reference sequence). V was cut by 0 bases and J by 0 bases, with 12 bases left in between. CDR3 nucleotide sequence: TGTGCCAGCAGCTTGGAGGGGGGCCTCACTAACTATGGCTACACCTTC. Protein sequence: CASSLEGGLTNYGYTF.

The chain uses TRBV20-1 and TRBJ2-7; D not certain. The CDR3 is 15 residues long. Looked up from germline, CDR1 is DFQATT and CDR2 is SNEGSKA (reference sequence). Between the trimmed V and J ends, which lost 1 base and 0 bases, there was a span of 13 bases. CDR3 nucleotide sequence: TGCAGTGCTAGAGCCGGAAGAACTTCCTCCTACGAGCAGTACTTC. Translating gives CSARAGRTSSYEQYF.

The V and J genes are TRBV6-1 and TRBJ2-2; 8 bases align to TRBD1. The CDR3 is made up of 17 amino acids. Trimming cost V 5 bases and J 4 bases; bases outside gene matches: 12. Germline V gene lookup returns CDR1 MNHNS and CDR2 SASEGT. The CDR3 DNA reads as TGTGCCAGCAGTACCCCTATCGACAGGGGAATCACCGGGGAGCTGTTTTTT. Encoded protein: CASSTPIDRGITGELFF.

The chain couples TRBV27 to TRBJ2-5, with a weak D call TRBD2 (5 bases). Germline-derived CDR1 and CDR2 are MNHEY and SMNVEV (reference sequence). The CDR3 has 12 residues. V was clipped by 7 bases and J by 5 bases, with 11 bases between them. The CDR3 bases are TGTGCCAGCAACGGGGTATCGGAGACCCAGTACTTC. This translates into CASNGVSETQYF.

This chain links TRBV4-3 with TRBJ2-7; D is possibly TRBD2 (6 bases). Trimming took 6 bases from V and 4 from J, leaving 22 bases between them. The CDR3 covers 16 residues. Germline V gene data show CDR1 as LGHNA and CDR2 as YSLEER. The CDR3 protein is CASSHRGASALYEQYF. CDR3 sequence (DNA): TGCGCCAGCAGTCACCGTGGGGCTAGCGCCCTTTACGAGCAGTACTTC.

The chain uses TRBV27 and TRBJ2-2; 9 bases map to TRBD1. Germline CDR1 and CDR2: MNHEY and SMNVEV (reference sequence). V was pared by 1 base and J by 0 bases, with 6 bases of the junction left unmatched. There are 18 residues in the CDR3. The DNA of the CDR3 is TGTGCCAGCAGTTTATTGACGGGACAGGGTGCGAACACCGGGGAGCTGTTTTTT. Encoded protein: CASSLLTGQGANTGELFF.

The chain has TRBV4-3 and TRBJ2-1; 7 bases fit TRBD2. The ends lost 2 bases at V and 4 bases at J; junction bases unmatched: 17. CDR3 length equals 19 residues. Germline assignment: CDR1 LGHNA and CDR2 YSLEER. CDR3 nucleotides: TGCGCCAGCAGCCAATATCGTTCCGGGGCTAGCGGTCAATACAATGAGCAGTTCTTC. It encodes CASSQYRSGASGQYNEQFF.

The chain has TRBV30 and TRBJ2-1, with a tentative D call TRBD1 (6 bases). The CDR3 contains 14 residues. CDR1 and CDR2 (germline): GTSNPN, SVGIG (reference sequence). V shed 2 bases and J shed 0 bases, with 8 bases lying between them. CDR3 protein: CAWSSGVSYNEQFF. DNA of the CDR3: TGTGCCTGGAGTTCAGGGGTCTCCTACAATGAGCAGTTCTTC. The full variable domain, with the rest looked up from reference TRBV30 and TRBJ2-1, is SQTIHQWPATLVQPVGSPLSLECTVEGTSNPNLYWYRQAAGRGLQLLFYSVGIGQISSEVPQNLSASRPQDRQFILSSKKLLLSDSGFYLCAWSSGVSYNEQFFGPGTRLTVL.

The rearrangement joins TRBV6-1 to TRBJ1-5; D is uncertain. The V and J ends lost 6 bases and 7 bases respectively, with 10 bases between them. CDR3 size: 12 residues. Germline V lookup: CDR1 MNHNS, CDR2 SASEGT. The CDR3 here is CASRSGGQPQHF. The CDR3 DNA reads as TGTGCCAGCAGATCAGGAGGGCAGCCCCAGCATTTT.

V is TRBV6-5 and J is TRBJ2-5; 10 bases agree with TRBD1. Losses at the gene ends were 4 bases for V and 5 bases for J; bases not matched to a gene: 4. CDR3 length: 14 amino acids. Germline V gene data show CDR1 as MNHEY and CDR2 as SVGAGI. The CDR3 bases are TGTGCCAGCAGTTTGACAGGGGGCAGGGAGACCCAGTACTTC. The encoded protein is CASSLTGGRETQYF.

The rearrangement links TRBV6-2 or TRBV6-3 to TRBJ2-7; D perhaps matches TRBD1 (5 bases). CDR3 length equals 16 residues. CDR1 MNHEY and CDR2 SVGEGT come from the germline V gene. V was cut by 0 bases and J by 2 bases, with 14 bases left in between. The CDR3 sequence is CASSYSTLDNPYEQYF. In DNA, the CDR3 is TGTGCCAGCAGTTACTCGACTCTGGACAATCCCTACGAGCAGTACTTC.

This chain links TRBV21-1 with TRBJ2-4; TRBD2 is the table's D call and was not checked against the DNA. TRBV21-1 is given as a pseudogene. CDR3 length equals 17 residues. The DNA for the CDR3 is TGTGCCAGGGGACTAGCTCACTGTATCTCCCCGCGCCCGGTTGCGTACTTC. Translation gives CARGLAHCISPRPVAYF.

This rearrangement joins TRBV5-4 to TRBJ2-2; D is perhaps TRBD2 (5 bases). With 2 bases removed from V and 1 base from J, the gap between germline ends came to 9 bases. The CDR3 covers 15 residues. The germline CDR1 and CDR2 sequences are SGHNT and YYREEE (reference sequence). CDR3 nucleotides: TGTGCCAGCAGCTTAATCCGGGGGAACACCGGGGAGCTGTTTTTT. Residues: CASSLIRGNTGELFF.

The genes are TRBV7-4 and TRBJ2-3, with 7 bases aligning to TRBD2. The CDR3 has 20 residues. CDR1 is SGHVT, CDR2 SQSDAQ, per germline. Trimming removed 5 bases from V and 1 base from J; junction bases left unmatched: 21. Here the CDR3 reads CASSPSTSRSHRHGTDTQYF. CDR3 coding DNA: TGTGCCAGCAGCCCTTCGACTAGCCGGAGTCATCGCCACGGCACAGATACGCAGTATTTT.

This chain uses TRBV11-2 with TRBJ2-1; the match to TRBD1 covers 10 bases. V shed 8 bases and J 4 bases; nucleotides not matched to a gene: 8. This CDR3 contains 15 residues. From germline, CDR1 is SGHAT and CDR2 FQNNGV. This chain's CDR3 is CASGAGQGFYNEQFF. As DNA, the CDR3 is TGTGCCAGCGGTGCGGGACAGGGGTTTTACAATGAGCAGTTCTTC.

The chain has TRBV7-9 and TRBJ1-4; D might be TRBD1 (5 bases). The ends were cut back, 5 bases at V and 8 bases at J, with 15 bases in the middle. Germline assignment: CDR1 SEHNR and CDR2 FQNEAQ (reference sequence). The CDR3 has 14 amino acids. For the CDR3, the DNA is TGTGCCAGCAGCCCCTGGGGCGGGTACGAAAAACTGTTTTTT. As protein: CASSPWGGYEKLFF.

The V and J genes are TRBV5-1 and TRBJ1-1; no reliable D call. V lost 0 bases to trimming and J lost 3 bases, with 6 bases between them. The CDR3 is 13 amino acids. Germline CDR1 is SGHRS and CDR2 is YFSETQ. CDR3 loop: CASSLGSYTEAFF. DNA of the CDR3: TGCGCCAGCAGCTTGGGGTCTTACACTGAAGCTTTCTTT. Combining the CDR3 with reference TRBV5-1 and TRBJ1-1 gives the whole variable domain KAGVTQTPRYLIKTRGQQVTLSCSPISGHRSVSWYQQTPGQGLQFLFEYFSETQRNKGNFPGRFSGRQFSNSRSEMNVSTLELGDSALYLCASSLGSYTEAFFGQGTRLTVV.

This chain joins TRBV7-6 and TRBJ2-3; tentatively, D is TRBD2 (6 bases). This CDR3 has 15 amino acids. Germline V gene data show CDR1 as SGHVS and CDR2 as FNYEAQ. V was trimmed by 0 bases and J by 1 base, leaving 8 bases between them. The DNA of the CDR3 is TGTGCCAGCAGCTTAGCTTGGGGGGGCACAGATACGCAGTATTTT. Protein: CASSLAWGGTDTQYF.

In its sample, this clonotype was seen a few times. CDR3 loop: CASSYSTSSSYNEQFF. CDR3 coding DNA: TGTGCCAGCAGTTACTCCACTAGCAGCTCATACAATGAGCAGTTCTTC. J is TRBJ2-1 and V is TRBV6-5; perhaps TRBD2 as D (6 bases). Germline V gene sequence: CDR1 MNHEY, CDR2 SVGAGI. Trimming cost V 0 bases and J 4 bases, with 13 bases left between them. This CDR3 contains 16 residues.

The gene calls are TRBV27 and TRBJ2-5, with D tentatively TRBD2 (5 bases). Trimming took off 3 bases at V and 5 bases at J, with 16 bases between the two ends. The CDR3 totals 15 residues. The germline gives CDR1 MNHEY, CDR2 SMNVEV (reference sequence). The CDR3 here is CASSFAARVWETQYF. The CDR3 coding sequence is TGTGCCAGCAGTTTCGCTGCGCGGGTCTGGGAGACCCAGTACTTC.

As concerns this clonotype: This CDR3 is missing its conserved last phenylalanine or tryptophan, likely due to a read error. The chain links TRBV19 to TRBJ1-5; D not resolved. Germline V gene sequence: CDR1 LNHDA, CDR2 SQIVND (reference sequence). CDR3 length equals 15 residues. The V and J ends lost 6 bases and 2 bases respectively, with 14 bases between them. The CDR3 loop is CASRWGARGNQPQHL. The DNA for the CDR3 is TGTGCCAGTAGATGGGGTGCCCGGGGCAATCAGCCCCAGCATCTT.

The rearrangement links TRBV20-1 to TRBJ2-1; 11 bases map to TRBD2. The CDR3 is 15 residues long. Germline V gene sequence: CDR1 DFQATT, CDR2 SNEGSKA (reference sequence). V gave up 3 bases and J gave up 4 bases; unmatched junction bases: 5. In DNA, the CDR3 is TGCAGTGCTAGGTCACTAGCGGGGGATTACAATGAGCAGTTCTTC. Residues: CSARSLAGDYNEQFF.

V is TRBV20-1 and J is TRBJ2-1; D ambiguous. Trimming took off 0 bases at V and 4 bases at J, with 13 bases between the two ends. The CDR3 is 15 amino acids. CDR1 is DFQATT, CDR2 SNEGSKA, per germline (reference sequence). The CDR3 region is CSARDPGGPYNEQFF. The CDR3 DNA reads as TGCAGTGCTAGAGACCCTGGCGGACCATACAATGAGCAGTTCTTC.